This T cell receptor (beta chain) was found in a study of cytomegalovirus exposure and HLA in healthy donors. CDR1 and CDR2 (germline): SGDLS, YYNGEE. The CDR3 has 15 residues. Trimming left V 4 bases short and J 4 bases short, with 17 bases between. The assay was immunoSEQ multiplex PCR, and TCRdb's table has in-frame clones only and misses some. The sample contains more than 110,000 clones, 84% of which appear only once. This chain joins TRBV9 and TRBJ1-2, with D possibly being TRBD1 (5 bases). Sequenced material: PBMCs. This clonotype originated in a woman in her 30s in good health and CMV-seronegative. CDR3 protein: CASSLPGGRGYGYTF. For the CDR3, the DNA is TGTGCCAGCAGCTTGCCGGGGGGACGCGGCTATGGCTACACCTTC.